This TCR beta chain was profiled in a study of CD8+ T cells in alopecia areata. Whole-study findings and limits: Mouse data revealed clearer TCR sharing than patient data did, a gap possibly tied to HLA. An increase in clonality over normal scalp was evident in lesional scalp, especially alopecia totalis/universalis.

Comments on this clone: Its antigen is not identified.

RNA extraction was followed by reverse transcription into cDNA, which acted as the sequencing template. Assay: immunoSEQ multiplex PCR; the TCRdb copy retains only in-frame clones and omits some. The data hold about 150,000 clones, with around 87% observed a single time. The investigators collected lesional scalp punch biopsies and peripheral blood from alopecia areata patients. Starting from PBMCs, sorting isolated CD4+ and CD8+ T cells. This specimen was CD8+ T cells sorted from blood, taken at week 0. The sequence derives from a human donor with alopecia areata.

The CDR3, as DNA: TGTGCCAGTAGTATCGGGACAAACACTGAAGCTTTCTTT. Its translation: CASSIGTNTEAFF. The rearrangement uses TRBV19 and TRBJ1-1; D is perhaps TRBD1 (6 bases). Germline V gene data show CDR1 as LNHDA and CDR2 as SQIVND (reference sequence). CDR3 length equals 13 residues. V gave up 3 bases and J gave up 2 bases, with 7 bases separating them.